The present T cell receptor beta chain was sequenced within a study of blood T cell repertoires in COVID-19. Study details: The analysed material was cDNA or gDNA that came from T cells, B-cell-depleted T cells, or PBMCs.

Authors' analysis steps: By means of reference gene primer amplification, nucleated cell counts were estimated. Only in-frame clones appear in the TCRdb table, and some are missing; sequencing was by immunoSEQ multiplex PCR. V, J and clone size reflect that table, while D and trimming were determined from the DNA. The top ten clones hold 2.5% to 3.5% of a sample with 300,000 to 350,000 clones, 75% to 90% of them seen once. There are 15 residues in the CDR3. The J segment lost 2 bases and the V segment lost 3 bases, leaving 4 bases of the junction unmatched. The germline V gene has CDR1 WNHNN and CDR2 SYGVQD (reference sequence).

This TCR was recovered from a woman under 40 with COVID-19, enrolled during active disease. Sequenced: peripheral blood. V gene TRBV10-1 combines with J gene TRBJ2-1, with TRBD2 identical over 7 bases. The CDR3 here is CASSESSGAYNEQFF. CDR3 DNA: TGCGCCAGCAGTGAATCTAGCGGTGCCTACAATGAGCAGTTCTTC.